What follows are 6 T cell receptor beta chains derived from one specimen sequenced in a study of OX40 agonist ivuxolimab in advanced cancers. Produced via immunoSEQ multiplex PCR; TCRdb's table is partial and in-frame only. The data show about 140,000 clones, under 95% seen once. The material sequenced was CD4+ or CD8+ T cells sorted from blood, taken in a trial of the OX40 agonist ivuxolimab. Receptor source: an adult with an advanced solid tumor such as melanoma, head and neck, liver or kidney cancer.

J is TRBJ2-3 and V is TRBV4-2, with D possibly being TRBD1 (6 bases). Trimming cost V 0 bases and J 7 bases, with 11 bases left between them. Germline values: CDR1 LGHNA, CDR2 YNFKEQ. This CDR3 comprises 14 residues. The CDR3 protein is CASSQDDRRNTQYF. CDR3 in DNA: TGTGCCAGCAGCCAAGACGACAGGCGAAATACGCAGTATTTT.

This chain links TRBV28 with TRBJ2-1, with D unresolved. V gave up 6 bases and J gave up 1 base, with 10 bases separating them. Germline V gives CDR1 MDHEN, CDR2 SYDVKM. The CDR3 has 14 amino acids. The CDR3 DNA reads TGTGCCAGCAGGGGTACATTGTCCTACAATGAGCAGTTCTTC. Translation gives CASRGTLSYNEQFF. Looking up the rest from reference TRBV28 and TRBJ2-1 gives the full variable domain: DVKVTQSSRYLVKRTGEKVFLECVQDMDHENMFWYRQDPGLGLRLIYFSYDVKMKEKGDIPEGYSVSREKKERFSLILESASTNQTSMYLCASRGTLSYNEQFFGPGTRLTVL.

DNA for the CDR3: TGTGCCAGCAGCACAGGGGAAGCTAACTATGGCTACACCTTC. It translates to CASSTGEANYGYTF. J is TRBJ1-2 and V is TRBV2; TRBD1 aligns across 7 bases. CDR1 is SNHLY, CDR2 FYNNEI, per germline. The trim removed 6 bases at V and 0 bases at J, leaving 4 bases unmatched. The CDR3 loop spans 14 amino acids. Combining the CDR3 with reference TRBV2 and TRBJ1-2 gives the whole variable domain EPEVTQTPSHQVTQMGQEVILRCVPISNHLYFYWYRQILGQKVEFLVSFYNNEISEKSEIFDDQFSVERPDGSNFTLKIRSTKLEDSAMYFCASSTGEANYGYTFGSGTRLTVV.

The genes are TRBV5-4 and TRBJ2-6; D could derive from TRBD1 or TRBD2 (5 bases each). The CDR3 extends over 17 amino acids. The germline CDR1 and CDR2 sequences are SGHNT and YYREEE (reference sequence). V was clipped by 10 bases and J by 2 bases, with 22 bases between them. CDR3 protein: CAASSGVGTAGANVLTF. The CDR3 bases are TGTGCCGCAAGTAGTGGGGTTGGGACGGCTGGGGCCAACGTCCTGACTTTC.

The rearrangement links TRBV9 to TRBJ2-3; the D is unclear. This CDR3 comprises 13 residues. The germline gives CDR1 SGDLS, CDR2 YYNGEE. Trimming stripped 5 bases from V and 0 bases from J, with 7 bases between. The CDR3 reads CASRQSSTDTQYF. The CDR3 nucleotides read TGTGCCAGCAGACAATCTAGCACAGATACGCAGTATTTT.

This chain uses TRBV6-1 with TRBJ1-2; D ambiguous. Germline CDR1 is MNHNS and CDR2 is SASEGT. CDR3 length: 14 residues. Trimming left V 6 bases short and J 11 bases short, with 22 bases between. The chain's CDR3 is CASSRYAQTHSYTF. CDR3 bases: TGTGCCAGCAGCCGCTATGCCCAAACCCATTCGTACACCTTC.